The 18 T cell receptor beta chains below all came from one sample that was sequenced in a study of CD8 T cells in Susac syndrome. A quantity of roughly 0.5 to 1 ug RNA underwent reverse transcription using random hexamers. TCRdb passed the immunoSEQ multiplex PCR reads through MiXCR, listing each CDR3 protein once. The table lists 84,000 or so distinct CDR3 sequences, 95% to 96% of them singletons. Sequences were obtained from CD8+ T cells from PBMCs. Receptors originate from a human donor with Susac syndrome.

The V gene is TRBV7-8, the J gene TRBJ2-5; tentatively, D is TRBD1 (5 bases). This CDR3 comprises 15 residues. Germline V gene sequence: CDR1 SGHVS, CDR2 FQNEAQ. The V end lost 2 bases, the J end lost 5 bases, and 15 bases lay between the germline ends. Here the CDR3 reads CASSLQPGQMETQYF. CDR3 coding DNA: TGTGCCAGCAGCTTACAGCCAGGGCAGATGGAGACCCAGTACTTC.

This clonotype was detected a few times. This chain joins TRBV5-1 and TRBJ2-1; D possibly corresponds to TRBD2 (5 bases). CDR1 and CDR2 (germline): SGHRS, YFSETQ. The CDR3 has 14 residues. Trimming shortened V by 1 base and J by 3 bases, and 8 bases separated the two germline ends. The CDR3: CASSLNSGYNEQFF. The CDR3 nucleotides read TGCGCCAGCAGCTTGAACAGCGGCTACAATGAGCAGTTCTTC.

This clonotype appeared once. This chain joins TRBV2 and TRBJ2-3; no clear D gene. CDR3 size: 14 residues. V lost 3 bases to trimming and J lost 3 bases, with 10 bases between them. CDR1 and CDR2 (germline): SNHLY, FYNNEI. The CDR3 DNA sequence: TGTGCCAGCAGTGATTCAGGTGGGACAGATACGCAGTATTTT. It codes for CASSDSGGTDTQYF.

The chain uses TRBV4-3 and TRBJ2-5; D possibly matches TRBD1 or TRBD2 (5 bases each). Germline V gives CDR1 LGHNA, CDR2 YSLEER. The CDR3 consists of 14 residues. V was pared by 0 bases and J by 5 bases, with 10 bases between. The CDR3 bases are TGCGCCAGCAGCCAAGACCTAGCAGGGGAGACCCAGTACTTC. It is translated as CASSQDLAGETQYF.

The rearrangement links TRBV13 to TRBJ2-2; no definite D call. Germline assignment: CDR1 PRHDT and CDR2 FYEKMQ (reference sequence). The CDR3 has 12 residues. Trimming took 4 bases from V and 4 from J, leaving 4 bases between them. The CDR3 here is CASSSTTGELFF. The CDR3 DNA follows: TGTGCCAGCAGCTCAACCACCGGGGAGCTGTTTTTT.

This chain connects TRBV7-3 to TRBJ2-1, with D tentatively TRBD1 (8 bases). The length of the CDR3 is 15 residues. The V end lost 4 bases, the J end lost 9 bases, and 19 bases lay between the germline ends. Germline assignment: CDR1 SGHTA and CDR2 FQGTGA. For the CDR3, the DNA is TGTGCCAGCAGCTCAGGACAGGGAGGGGCGAGTGAGCAGTTCTTC. Translated: CASSSGQGGASEQFF.

This clonotype was detected a few times. The CDR3 protein is CASSPSLYDYEQYV. The DNA for the CDR3 is TGTGCCAGCAGCCCTAGCCTCTATGATTACGAGCAGTACGTC. The chain employs TRBV7-3 and TRBJ2-7, with D perhaps matching TRBD2 (5 bases). Trimming pared 5 bases from V and 4 bases from J, leaving 15 bases between. CDR1 and CDR2 from the germline V gene are SGHTA and FQGTGA. The CDR3 has 14 amino acids.

This clonotype has just one count. The V gene is TRBV30, the J gene TRBJ2-3; D is perhaps TRBD2 (5 bases). Per germline, CDR1 GTSNPN and CDR2 SVGIG (reference sequence). This CDR3 has 11 residues. Between the trimmed V and J ends, which lost 4 bases and 6 bases, there was a span of 8 bases. The CDR3 coding sequence is TGTGCCTGGAACACGGGGGATACGCAGTATTTT. Translation gives CAWNTGDTQYF.

J is TRBJ2-2 and V is TRBV30, with D unclear. The CDR3 covers 15 residues. Germline V gives CDR1 GTSNPN, CDR2 SVGIG (reference sequence). V was shortened by 1 base and J by 0 bases, with 9 bases between the two germline ends. CDR3 sequence: CAWSDTFTNTGELFF. For the CDR3, the DNA is TGTGCCTGGAGTGACACATTTACGAACACCGGGGAGCTGTTTTTT.

The chain combines TRBV29-1 with TRBJ1-4, with D maybe TRBD1 (5 bases). Trimming removed 1 base at V and 6 bases at J, with 18 bases between. Germline assignment: CDR1 SQVTM and CDR2 ANQGSEA. The CDR3 consists of 16 residues. The CDR3 region is CSVEAAEGITYEKLFF. The CDR3, as DNA: TGCAGCGTTGAAGCCGCCGAGGGGATAACGTATGAAAAACTGTTTTTT.

This rearrangement joins TRBV20-1 to TRBJ1-2; D remains unclear. Trimming removed 0 bases at V and 8 bases at J, with 10 bases between. Germline assignment: CDR1 DFQATT and CDR2 SNEGSKA (reference sequence). The CDR3 is 12 residues long. The CDR3 loop is CSAREGREGYTF. CDR3 nucleotides: TGCAGTGCTAGAGAAGGGAGGGAGGGCTACACCTTC.

V usage is TRBV4-3 and J usage is TRBJ2-1, with 7 bases lining up with TRBD2. After removal of 1 base from V and 6 bases from J, the junction contained 6 bases not matched to a gene. In germline, CDR1 is LGHNA, CDR2 YSLEER. The CDR3 has 15 residues. The DNA for the CDR3 is TGCGCCAGCAGCCAAGGGACTAGTGGCCGCAATGAGCAGTTCTTC. This gives the protein CASSQGTSGRNEQFF.

The chain uses TRBV7-8 and TRBJ2-7; possible D gene TRBD1, 5 bases. The CDR3 is made up of 13 amino acids. CDR1 is SGHVS, CDR2 FQNEAQ, per germline. Between the trimmed V and J ends, which lost 5 bases and 1 base, there was a span of 9 bases. Here the CDR3 DNA reads TGTGCCAGCAGCCATGGGGCTTCCTACGAGCAGTACGTC. It encodes CASSHGASYEQYV.

The chain employs TRBV11-2 and TRBJ2-1; the D call may be TRBD1 or TRBD2 (6 bases each). The germline gives CDR1 SGHAT, CDR2 FQNNGV. This CDR3 comprises 11 residues. V lost 3 bases, J lost 15 bases, and 12 bases lay in between. CDR3 amino acids: CASSFGGNRFF. CDR3 in DNA: TGTGCCAGCAGCTTCGGGGGCAATCGGTTCTTC.

This clonotype was observed a single time. V gene TRBV7-9 combines with J gene TRBJ2-7, with 7 bases fitting TRBD1. The ends lost 5 bases at V and 3 bases at J; junction bases unmatched: 4. Germline V lookup: CDR1 SEHNR, CDR2 FQNEAQ (reference sequence). The CDR3 runs to 13 residues. The CDR3 nucleotides read TGTGCCAGCAGCCCGCGACAGGGCTACGAGCAGTACTTC. This encodes CASSPRQGYEQYF. Full variable domain (missing parts from reference TRBV7-9 and TRBJ2-7): DTGVSQNPRHKITKRGQNVTFRCDPISEHNRLYWYRQTLGQGPEFLTYFQNEAQLEKSRLLSDRFSAERPKGSFSTLEIQRTEQGDSAMYLCASSPRQGYEQYFGPGTRLTVT.

CDR3 loop: CASSLLRTVGNEQYF. The CDR3 DNA follows: TGTGCCAGCAGTTTGTTGCGGACCGTCGGGAACGAGCAGTACTTC. This rearrangement joins TRBV27 to TRBJ2-7, with D tentatively TRBD2 (5 bases). The CDR3 contains 15 residues. V gave up 3 bases and J gave up 5 bases, with 17 bases separating them. CDR1 and CDR2 (germline): MNHEY, SMNVEV (reference sequence).

This chain links TRBV27 with TRBJ1-5; D uncertain. This CDR3 region has 13 residues. The germline gives CDR1 MNHEY, CDR2 SMNVEV (reference sequence). Trimming stripped 5 bases from V and 6 bases from J, with 11 bases between. The CDR3 loop is CASSPLIGQPQHF. CDR3 DNA sequence: TGTGCCAGCAGTCCCCTGATAGGTCAGCCCCAGCATTTT.

The V call is TRBV15, the J call TRBJ2-7, with D unclear. The V end was cut by 5 bases, the J end by 5 bases, with 10 bases between. In germline, CDR1 is LNHNV, CDR2 YYDKDF (reference sequence). The length of the CDR3 is 12 residues. The DNA for the CDR3 is TGTGCCACCAGCCGCCGGAACGACGAGCAGTACTTC. Translated: CATSRRNDEQYF.